This is a list of T cell receptor beta chains from one sample in a study of PD-L1 blockade in urothelial cancer. Clones were read by immunoSEQ multiplex PCR, and TCRdb kept only the in-frame ones, dropping some. The table includes 25,000 to 35,000 clones, 80% to 85% detected once. The sequences come from PBMCs, collected around atezolizumab (anti-PD-L1) treatment. The origin of the receptors is a man in his 70s with urothelial cancer. CDR3s include the opening cysteine and the closing phenylalanine or tryptophan. The D gene is left open where the match is weak. For some rows the clone size is stated as once, few or many, or as a class when expanded; others skip it.

cdr3_aa	cdr3_nt	d_call	v_call	clone_size	j_call
CASSPFGAGGKPEQFF	TGTGCCAGCAGCCCCTTCGGGGCGGGGGGAAAACCTGAGCAGTTCTTC	TRBD2	TRBV4-2	once	TRBJ2-1
CATSRDRGGGSTDTQYF	TGTGCCACCAGCAGAGATCGGGGCGGGGGAAGCACAGATACGCAGTATTTT	TRBD2	TRBV15	once	TRBJ2-3
CASSLLGGGHQETQYF	TGTGCCAGCAGCTTGTTGGGGGGGGGCCACCAAGAGACCCAGTACTTC	.	TRBV5-6	few	TRBJ2-5
CSVGTGANYGYTF	TGCAGCGTTGGGACAGGGGCGAACTATGGCTACACCTTC	TRBD1	TRBV29-1	once	TRBJ1-2
CASSVEEGLYNEQFF	TGTGCCAGCAGCGTGGAGGAGGGACTGTACAATGAGCAGTTCTTC	.	TRBV9	.	TRBJ2-1
CASFAGGTGANVLTF	TGCGCCAGCTTCGCGGGGGGTACTGGGGCCAACGTCCTGACTTTC	TRBD2	TRBV5-1	.	TRBJ2-6
CARKTGARRMGNQPQHF	TGTGCCCGAAAAACAGGGGCACGGAGGATGGGCAATCAGCCCCAGCATTTT	TRBD1	TRBV9	.	TRBJ1-5
CASSLGGSDEQFF	TGTGCCAGCAGCTTAGGCGGGAGTGATGAGCAGTTCTTC	TRBD2	TRBV7-8	.	TRBJ2-1
CASSVAAGPNYGYTF	TGTGCCAGCAGCGTAGCCGCGGGGCCGAACTATGGCTACACCTTC	.	TRBV9	.	TRBJ1-2
CASSQGSLAGGPKTYEQYF	TGCGCCAGCAGCCAAGGTTCTCTAGCGGGGGGCCCTAAAACCTACGAGCAGTACTTC	TRBD2	TRBV4-1	.	TRBJ2-7
CASSTQGPGANVLTF	TGTGCCAGCAGCACACAGGGCCCTGGGGCCAACGTCCTGACTTTC	.	TRBV7-3	.	TRBJ2-6
CASSLIAGETQYF	TGTGCCAGCAGCCTCATAGCGGGTGAGACCCAGTACTTC	TRBD2	TRBV7-6	.	TRBJ2-5
CASSQQGQGVFEQYF	TGTGCCAGCAGCCAGCAGGGACAGGGAGTGTTCGAGCAGTACTTC	TRBD1	TRBV11-2	.	TRBJ2-7
CASSVRRGGGEQYF	TGTGCCAGCAGCGTCAGACGAGGGGGGGGCGAGCAGTACTTC	.	TRBV9	.	TRBJ2-7
CASRYLNTEAFF	TGTGCCAGCCGGTACCTGAACACTGAAGCTTTCTTT	.	TRBV28	.	TRBJ1-1
CASSSISGSGNTIYF	TGTGCCAGCAGCTCAATATCGGGCTCTGGAAACACCATATATTTT	.	TRBV7-6	.	TRBJ1-3
CASSLGQGNYGYTF	TGTGCCAGCAGCCTGGGACAGGGGAACTATGGCTACACCTTC	TRBD1	TRBV5-5	.	TRBJ1-2
CASSRPGLAGGPSYNEQFF	TGTGCCAGCAGCCGCCCGGGACTAGCGGGAGGGCCGTCCTACAATGAGCAGTTCTTC	TRBD2	TRBV7-6	.	TRBJ2-1
CASSYTTGGPKAFF	TGTGCCAGCAGTTATACTACAGGGGGCCCCAAAGCTTTCTTT	TRBD1	TRBV6-5	.	TRBJ1-1